This TCR beta chain is from a study of blood T cell repertoires in COVID-19. On the study more broadly: The study drew acute and convalescent COVID-19 samples from the United States, Italy and Spain.

Sequencing used immunoSEQ multiplex PCR; TCRdb keeps in-frame clones, though not all of them. The repertoire holds 360,000 or so clones, roughly 87% seen once, with 2.5% to 3% in the top ten. The CDR3 has 12 amino acids. Germline values: CDR1 SEHNR, CDR2 FQNEAQ (reference sequence). The germline V and J ends were trimmed by 0 bases and 4 bases, with 3 bases remaining between them. The sequence came from a woman in her thirties who had recovered from COVID-19. The source material was PBMCs or T cells enriched from blood (not recorded which). The chain is built from TRBV7-9 and TRBJ2-5; D is undetermined. The CDR3 spells CASSLARETQYF. CDR3 DNA sequence: TGTGCCAGCAGCTTAGCGCGAGAGACCCAGTACTTC. The full variable domain, rest sourced from reference TRBV7-9 and TRBJ2-5, is DTGVSQNPRHKITKRGQNVTFRCDPISEHNRLYWYRQTLGQGPEFLTYFQNEAQLEKSRLLSDRFSAERPKGSFSTLEIQRTEQGDSAMYLCASSLARETQYFGPGTRLLVL.